The following is a TCR beta chain sequence with its context. Its antigen remains unknown. The CDR3 extends over 13 amino acids. Losses at the gene ends were 8 bases for V and 4 bases for J; bases not matched to a gene: 4. Germline values: CDR1 SQVTM, CDR2 ANQGSEA. Both 60 Vbeta primers and 13 Jbeta primers went into the PCR. Only in-frame clones appear in the TCRdb table, and some are missing; sequencing was by immunoSEQ multiplex PCR. The table has 150,000 to 200,000 clones, 77% seen once; the top ten hold around 3%. The data were obtained in a study of cytomegalovirus exposure and HLA in healthy donors. Findings and limits, study-wide: Cytomegalovirus-associated status was assigned to approximately 160 TCR beta chains. TCR beta chains associated with HLA were, in a later analysis, more clonally expanded than equally common others.

Donors likely had unrecorded immune exposures despite being nominally healthy when sampled. This chain joins TRBV29-1 and TRBJ2-2; 10 bases line up with TRBD2. The material sequenced was PBMCs. The clonotype comes from a woman aged 35 to 49 in good health and CMV-seropositive. DNA for the CDR3: TGCAGCTCCTGGACTAGCGGCACCGGGGAGCTGTTTTTT. This translates into CSSWTSGTGELFF.